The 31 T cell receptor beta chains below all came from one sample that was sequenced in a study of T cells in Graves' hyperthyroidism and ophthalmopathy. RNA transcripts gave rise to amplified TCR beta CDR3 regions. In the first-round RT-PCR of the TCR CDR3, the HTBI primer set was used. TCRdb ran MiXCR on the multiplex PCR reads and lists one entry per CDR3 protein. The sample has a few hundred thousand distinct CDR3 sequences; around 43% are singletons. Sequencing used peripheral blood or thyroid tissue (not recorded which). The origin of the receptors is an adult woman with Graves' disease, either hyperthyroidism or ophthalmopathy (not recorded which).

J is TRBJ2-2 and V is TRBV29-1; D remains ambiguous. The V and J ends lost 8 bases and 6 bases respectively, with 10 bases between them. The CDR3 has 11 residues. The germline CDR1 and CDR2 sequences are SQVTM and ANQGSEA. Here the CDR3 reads CSSQASGELFF. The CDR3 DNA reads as TGCAGCAGCCAAGCATCCGGGGAGCTGTTTTTT.

CDR3 in amino acids: CASSEADSQESGTRYGYTF. For the CDR3, the DNA is TGTGCCAGCAGTGAAGCGGACAGCCAAGAGTCAGGGACTCGCTATGGCTACACCTTC. The gene calls are TRBV2 and TRBJ1-2, with D possibly TRBD1 on 6 matching bases. Germline V gene data show CDR1 as SNHLY and CDR2 as FYNNEI. V was clipped by 0 bases and J by 4 bases, with 24 bases between them. This CDR3 contains 19 residues.

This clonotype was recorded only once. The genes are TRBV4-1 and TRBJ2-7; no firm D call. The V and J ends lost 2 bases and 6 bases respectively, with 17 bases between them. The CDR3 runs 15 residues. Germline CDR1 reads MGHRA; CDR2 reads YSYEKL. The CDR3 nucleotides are TGCGCCAGCAGCCAATTAGGAAACAGAGTTATCGAGCAGTACTTC. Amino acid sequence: CASSQLGNRVIEQYF.

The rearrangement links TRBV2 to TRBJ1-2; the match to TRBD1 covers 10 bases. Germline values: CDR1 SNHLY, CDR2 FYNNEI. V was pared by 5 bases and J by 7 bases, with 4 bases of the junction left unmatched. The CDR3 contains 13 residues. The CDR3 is CASSWTGGLGYTF. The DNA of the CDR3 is TGTGCCAGCAGTTGGACAGGGGGGCTTGGCTACACCTTC.

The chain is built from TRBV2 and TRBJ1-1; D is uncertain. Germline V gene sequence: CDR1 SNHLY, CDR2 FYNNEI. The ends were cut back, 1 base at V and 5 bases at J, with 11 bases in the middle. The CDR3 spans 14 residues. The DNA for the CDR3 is TGTGCCAGCAGTGAAGGGGGTTTGCGGACTGAAGCTTTCTTT. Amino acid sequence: CASSEGGLRTEAFF.

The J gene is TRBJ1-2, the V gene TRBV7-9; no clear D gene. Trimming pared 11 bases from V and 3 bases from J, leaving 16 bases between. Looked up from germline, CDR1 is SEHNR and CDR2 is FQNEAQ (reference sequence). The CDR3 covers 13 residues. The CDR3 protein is CASKRGRDYGYTF. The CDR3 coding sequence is TGTGCCTCAAAGAGAGGGCGGGACTATGGCTACACCTTC.

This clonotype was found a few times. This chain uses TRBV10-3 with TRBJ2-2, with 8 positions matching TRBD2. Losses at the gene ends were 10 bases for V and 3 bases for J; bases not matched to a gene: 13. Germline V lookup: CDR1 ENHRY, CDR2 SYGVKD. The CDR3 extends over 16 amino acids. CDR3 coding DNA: TGTGCCACCAAAACCCGTGGTAGCGGGGACACCGGGGAGCTGTTTTTT. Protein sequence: CATKTRGSGDTGELFF.

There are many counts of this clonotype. The CDR3 spells CASSPQTSAGYEQYF. The CDR3 nucleotides are TGTGCCAGCAGCCCGCAGACTAGCGCAGGGTACGAGCAGTACTTC. The rearrangement uses TRBV7-2 and TRBJ2-7; 8 nucleotides match TRBD2. This CDR3 comprises 15 residues. CDR1 and CDR2 from the germline V gene are SGHTA and FQGNSA. After removal of 5 bases from V and 4 bases from J, the junction contained 10 bases not matched to a gene.

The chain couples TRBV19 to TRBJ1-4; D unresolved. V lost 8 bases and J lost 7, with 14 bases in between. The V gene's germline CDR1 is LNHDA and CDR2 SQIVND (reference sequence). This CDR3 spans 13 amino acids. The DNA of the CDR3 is TGTGCCAGTGCCGGAGGGCGGGGTGAAAAACTGTTTTTT. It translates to CASAGGRGEKLFF.

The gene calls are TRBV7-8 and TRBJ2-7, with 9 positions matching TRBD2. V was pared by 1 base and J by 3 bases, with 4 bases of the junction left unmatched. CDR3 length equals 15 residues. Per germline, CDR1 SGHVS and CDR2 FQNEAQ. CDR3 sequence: CASSLVSSGNYEQYF. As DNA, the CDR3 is TGTGCCAGCAGCTTAGTTTCTAGCGGGAACTACGAGCAGTACTTC.

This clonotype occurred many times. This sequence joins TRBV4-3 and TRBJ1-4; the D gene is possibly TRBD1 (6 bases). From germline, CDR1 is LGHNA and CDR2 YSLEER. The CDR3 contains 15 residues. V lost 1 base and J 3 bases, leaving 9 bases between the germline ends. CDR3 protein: CASSQANRANEKLFF. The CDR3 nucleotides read TGCGCCAGCAGCCAAGCAAACAGGGCTAATGAAAAACTGTTTTTT.

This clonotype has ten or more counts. The CDR3 protein is CSASRTGPQETQYF. In DNA form, the CDR3 reads TGCAGTGCTAGCAGGACAGGTCCTCAAGAGACCCAGTACTTC. The chain joins TRBV20-1 to TRBJ2-5; 7 bases map to TRBD1. CDR3 length: 14 residues. V lost 3 bases and J lost 2; bases outside the gene matches: 6. CDR1 is DFQATT, CDR2 SNEGSKA, per germline (reference sequence).

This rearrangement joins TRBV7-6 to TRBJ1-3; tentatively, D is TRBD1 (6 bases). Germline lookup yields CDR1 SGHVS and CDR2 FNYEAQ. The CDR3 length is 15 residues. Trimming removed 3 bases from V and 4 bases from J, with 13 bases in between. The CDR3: CASSLAQGLGNTIYF. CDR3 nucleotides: TGTGCCAGCAGCTTGGCCCAGGGGTTGGGAAACACCATATATTTT.

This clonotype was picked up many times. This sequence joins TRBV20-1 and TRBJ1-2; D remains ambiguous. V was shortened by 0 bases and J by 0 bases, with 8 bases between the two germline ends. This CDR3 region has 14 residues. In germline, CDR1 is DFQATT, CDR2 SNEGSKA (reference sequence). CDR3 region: CSARDAITNYGYTF. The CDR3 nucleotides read TGCAGTGCTAGAGATGCAATAACTAACTATGGCTACACCTTC.

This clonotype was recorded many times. The CDR3 sequence is CASSGGPSGNTGELFF. CDR3 sequence (DNA): TGTGCCAGCAGCGGGGGGCCTAGCGGCAACACCGGGGAGCTGTTTTTT. The V gene is TRBV9, the J gene TRBJ2-2, with TRBD2 as a possible D gene (7 bases). Germline-derived CDR1 and CDR2 are SGDLS and YYNGEE. Trimming stripped 3 bases from V and 2 bases from J, with 14 bases between. This CDR3 region has 16 residues.

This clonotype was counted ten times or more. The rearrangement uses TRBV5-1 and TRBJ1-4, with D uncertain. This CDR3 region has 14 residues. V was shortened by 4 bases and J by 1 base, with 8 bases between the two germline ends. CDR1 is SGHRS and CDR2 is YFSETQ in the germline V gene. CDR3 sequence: CASSPQGTNEKLFF. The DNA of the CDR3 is TGCGCCAGCAGCCCGCAAGGAACTAATGAAAAACTGTTTTTT.

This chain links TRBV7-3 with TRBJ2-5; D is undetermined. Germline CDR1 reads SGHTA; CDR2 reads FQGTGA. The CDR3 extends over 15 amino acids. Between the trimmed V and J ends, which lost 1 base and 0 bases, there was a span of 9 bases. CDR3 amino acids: CASSLSPANQETQYF. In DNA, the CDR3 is TGTGCCAGCAGCTTAAGTCCGGCAAACCAAGAGACCCAGTACTTC.

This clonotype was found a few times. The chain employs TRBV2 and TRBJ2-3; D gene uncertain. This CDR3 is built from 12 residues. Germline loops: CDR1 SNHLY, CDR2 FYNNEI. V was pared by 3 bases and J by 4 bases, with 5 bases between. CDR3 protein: CASSDRADTQYF. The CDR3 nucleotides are TGTGCCAGCAGTGACCGGGCAGATACGCAGTATTTT. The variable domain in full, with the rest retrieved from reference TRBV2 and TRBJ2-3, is EPEVTQTPSHQVTQMGQEVILRCVPISNHLYFYWYRQILGQKVEFLVSFYNNEISEKSEIFDDQFSVERPDGSNFTLKIRSTKLEDSAMYFCASSDRADTQYFGPGTRLTVL.

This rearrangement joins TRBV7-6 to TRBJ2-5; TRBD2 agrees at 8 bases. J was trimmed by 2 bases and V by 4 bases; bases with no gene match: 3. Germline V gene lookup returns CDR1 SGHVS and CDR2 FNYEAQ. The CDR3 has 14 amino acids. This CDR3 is CASSSGGAQETQYF. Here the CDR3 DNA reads TGTGCCAGCAGCTCGGGAGGGGCACAAGAGACCCAGTACTTC.

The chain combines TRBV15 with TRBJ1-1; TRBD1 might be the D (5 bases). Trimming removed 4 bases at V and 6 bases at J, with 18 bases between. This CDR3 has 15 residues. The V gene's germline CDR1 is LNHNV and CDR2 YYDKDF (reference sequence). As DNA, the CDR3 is TGTGCCACCAGCACGACGGGGCTTACTAGGGCTGAAGCTTTCTTT. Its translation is CATSTTGLTRAEAFF.

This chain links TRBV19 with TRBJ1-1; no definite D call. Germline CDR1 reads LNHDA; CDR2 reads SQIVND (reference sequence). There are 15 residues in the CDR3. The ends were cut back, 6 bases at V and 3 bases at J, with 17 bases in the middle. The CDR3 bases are TGTGCCAGTAGGTATCCTACCGACACCTACACTGAAGCTTTCTTT. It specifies CASRYPTDTYTEAFF. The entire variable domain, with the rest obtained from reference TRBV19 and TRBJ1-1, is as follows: DGGITQSPKYLFRKEGQNVTLSCEQNLNHDAMYWYRQDPGQGLRLIYYSQIVNDFQKGDIAEGYSVSREKKESFPLTVTSAQKNPTAFYLCASRYPTDTYTEAFFGQGTRLTVV.

The CDR3, as DNA: TGTGCCATCAGTGAGTCGGGAGGGGCGTATGGCTACACCTTC. This sequence encodes CAISESGGAYGYTF. The rearrangement uses TRBV10-3 and TRBJ1-2; D perhaps matches TRBD1 (5 bases). Germline CDR1 and CDR2: ENHRY and SYGVKD. The CDR3 has 14 residues. The ends were cut back, 0 bases at V and 5 bases at J, with 10 bases in the middle.

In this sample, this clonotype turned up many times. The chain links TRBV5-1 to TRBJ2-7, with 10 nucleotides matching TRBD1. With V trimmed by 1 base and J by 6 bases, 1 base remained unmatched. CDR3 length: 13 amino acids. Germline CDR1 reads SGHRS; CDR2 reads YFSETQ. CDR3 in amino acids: CASSLRTGGEQYF. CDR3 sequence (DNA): TGCGCCAGCAGCTTGAGGACAGGGGGCGAGCAGTACTTC. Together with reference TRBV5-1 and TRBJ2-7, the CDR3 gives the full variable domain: KAGVTQTPRYLIKTRGQQVTLSCSPISGHRSVSWYQQTPGQGLQFLFEYFSETQRNKGNFPGRFSGRQFSNSRSEMNVSTLELGDSALYLCASSLRTGGEQYFGPGTRLTVT.

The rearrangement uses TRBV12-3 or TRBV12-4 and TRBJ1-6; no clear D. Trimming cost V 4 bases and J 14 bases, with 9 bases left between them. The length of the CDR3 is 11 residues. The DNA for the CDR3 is TGTGCCAGCAGTTCCAAGTCGGCCCTCCACTTT. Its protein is CASSSKSALHF.

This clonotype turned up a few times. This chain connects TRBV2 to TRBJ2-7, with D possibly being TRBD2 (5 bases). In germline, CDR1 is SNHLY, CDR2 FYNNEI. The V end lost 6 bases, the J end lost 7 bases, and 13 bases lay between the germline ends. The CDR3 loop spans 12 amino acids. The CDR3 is CASSYQGGEQYF. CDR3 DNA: TGTGCCAGCAGCTACCAAGGAGGTGAGCAGTACTTC.

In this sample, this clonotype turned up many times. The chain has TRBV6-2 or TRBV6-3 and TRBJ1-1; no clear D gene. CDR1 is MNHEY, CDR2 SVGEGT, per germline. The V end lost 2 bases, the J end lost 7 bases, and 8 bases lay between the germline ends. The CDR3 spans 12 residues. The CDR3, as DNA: TGTGCCAGCAGTTACGGGGTTGGTGAAGCTTTCTTT. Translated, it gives CASSYGVGEAFF.

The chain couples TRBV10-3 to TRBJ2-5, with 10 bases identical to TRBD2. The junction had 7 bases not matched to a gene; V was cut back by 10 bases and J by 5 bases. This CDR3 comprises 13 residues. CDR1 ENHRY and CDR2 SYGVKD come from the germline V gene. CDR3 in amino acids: CATGLAARETQYF. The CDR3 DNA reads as TGTGCCACTGGACTAGCGGCTAGGGAGACCCAGTACTTC.

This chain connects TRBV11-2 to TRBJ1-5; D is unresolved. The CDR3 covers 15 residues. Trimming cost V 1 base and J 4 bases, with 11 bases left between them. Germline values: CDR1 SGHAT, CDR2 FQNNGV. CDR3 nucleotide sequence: TGTGCCAGCAGCTTAGGGTGGGCCGCAAATCAGCCCCAGCATTTT. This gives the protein CASSLGWAANQPQHF.

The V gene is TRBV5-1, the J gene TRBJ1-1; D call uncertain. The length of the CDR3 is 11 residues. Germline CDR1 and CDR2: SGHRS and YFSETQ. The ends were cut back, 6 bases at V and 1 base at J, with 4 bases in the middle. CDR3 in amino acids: CASMRNTEAFF. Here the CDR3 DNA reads TGCGCCAGCATGAGGAACACTGAAGCTTTCTTT.

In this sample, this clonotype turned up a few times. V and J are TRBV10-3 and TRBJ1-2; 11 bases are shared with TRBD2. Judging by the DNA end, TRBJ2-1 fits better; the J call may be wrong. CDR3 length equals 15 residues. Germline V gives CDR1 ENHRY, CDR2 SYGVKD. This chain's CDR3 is CAISSGTSGANEQFF. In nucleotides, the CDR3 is TGTGCCATCAGCTCCGGGACTAGCGGCGCCAATGAGCAGTTCTTC.

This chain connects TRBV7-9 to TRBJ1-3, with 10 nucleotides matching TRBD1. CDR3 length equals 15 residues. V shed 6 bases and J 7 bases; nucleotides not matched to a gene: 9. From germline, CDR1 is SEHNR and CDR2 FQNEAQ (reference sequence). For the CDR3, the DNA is TGTGCCAGCAGTGACATCCGGACAGGGGGGAACACCATATATTTT. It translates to CASSDIRTGGNTIYF. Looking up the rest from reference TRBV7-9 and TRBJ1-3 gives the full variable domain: DTGVSQNPRHKITKRGQNVTFRCDPISEHNRLYWYRQTLGQGPEFLTYFQNEAQLEKSRLLSDRFSAERPKGSFSTLEIQRTEQGDSAMYLCASSDIRTGGNTIYFGEGSWLTVV.